This paragraph covers one T cell receptor beta chain sequence. The data are from a study of cytomegalovirus exposure and HLA in healthy donors. About the study: A later analysis reported the same platform for the roughly 120 validation repertoires and the 500 to 700 first-cohort repertoires.

TCRdb's table, derived via immunoSEQ multiplex PCR, lists solely in-frame clones and lacks some. The table lists some 250,000 clones, approximately 86% of them singletons. Trimming cost V 6 bases and J 3 bases, with 17 bases left between them. The CDR3 consists of 15 residues. CDR1 is MDHEN, CDR2 SYDVKM, per germline. This chain joins TRBV28 and TRBJ1-1; D gene ambiguous. The origin of this receptor is a woman in her 30s in good health and CMV-seropositive. The sample comprised PBMCs. The CDR3 nucleotides read TGTGCCAGCAGAACCTACGGGTCAACCCACACTGAAGCTTTCTTT. This sequence encodes CASRTYGSTHTEAFF.